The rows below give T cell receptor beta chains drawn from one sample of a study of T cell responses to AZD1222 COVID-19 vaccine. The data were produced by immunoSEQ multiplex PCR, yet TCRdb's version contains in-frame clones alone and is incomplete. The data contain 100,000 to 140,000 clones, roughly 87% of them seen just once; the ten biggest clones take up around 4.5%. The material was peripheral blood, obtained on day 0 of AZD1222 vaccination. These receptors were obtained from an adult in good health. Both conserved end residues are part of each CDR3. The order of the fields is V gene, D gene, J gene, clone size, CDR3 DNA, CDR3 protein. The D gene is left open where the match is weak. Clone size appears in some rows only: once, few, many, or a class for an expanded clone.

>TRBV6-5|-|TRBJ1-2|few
TGTGCCAGCCAGGACCTGGCCGGGGGCGGCTACACCTTC
CASQDLAGGGYTF
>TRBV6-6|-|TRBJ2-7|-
TGTGCCAGCAGTCCAGCGTCGGGGGAGCAGTACTTC
CASSPASGEQYF
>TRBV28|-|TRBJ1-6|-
TGTGCCAGCAGTTTACGGAGTCTTGGACGTTCACCCCTCCACTTT
CASSLRSLGRSPLHF
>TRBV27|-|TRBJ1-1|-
TGTGCCAGCAGTCCAGGCCCCCCTTATGCTTTCTTT
CASSPGPPYAFF
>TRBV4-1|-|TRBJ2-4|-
TGCGCCAGCAGCCAAGATAGCGAGACAAGTGTATTTCGGTACTTC
CASSQDSETSVFRYF
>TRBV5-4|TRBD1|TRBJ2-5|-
TGTGCCAGCACCTCGGACAGGGGGACGGGAAGGACCCAGTACTTC
CASTSDRGTGRTQYF
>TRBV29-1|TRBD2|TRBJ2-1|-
TGCAGCGTCGGACTAGCGGGCTCCCGGGGCAATGAGCAGTTCTTC
CSVGLAGSRGNEQFF
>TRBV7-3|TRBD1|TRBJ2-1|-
TGTGCCTCTCAGAGGGACAGGGTCGACGGAGGAGAGCAGTTCTTC
CASQRDRVDGGEQFF
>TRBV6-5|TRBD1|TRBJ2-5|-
TGTGCCAGCGGGGGTCAAGCGGACAGGGGAGAGACCCAGTACTTC
CASGGQADRGETQYF
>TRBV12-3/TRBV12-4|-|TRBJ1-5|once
TGTGCCAGCAGGGGGCACGACAATCAGCCCCAGCATTTT
CASRGHDNQPQHF
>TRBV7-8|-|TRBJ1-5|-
TGTGCCAGCACCGGCGGTCTAGATCTCTATCAGCCCCAGCATTTT
CASTGGLDLYQPQHF
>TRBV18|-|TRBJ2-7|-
TGTGCCAGCTCACCACCAGGGAGCGTCTCCTACGAGCAGTACTTC
CASSPPGSVSYEQYF
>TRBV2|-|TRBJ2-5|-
TGTGCCAGCAGTGAAGGGGCGGGGAAACAAGAGACCCAGTACTTC
CASSEGAGKQETQYF
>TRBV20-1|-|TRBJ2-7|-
TGCAGTGCGCGATCCTCCTACGAGCAGTACTTC
CSARSSYEQYF
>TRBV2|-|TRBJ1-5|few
TGTGCCAGCAGTCTACAGGGCGGGCCCCAGCATTTT
CASSLQGGPQHF
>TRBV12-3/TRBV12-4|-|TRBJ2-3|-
TGTGCCAGCAGGGGCACAGATACGCAGTATTTT
CASRGTDTQYF
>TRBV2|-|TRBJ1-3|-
TGTGCCAGCAGTGGCCTGAGGACCAACTCTGGAAACACCATATATTTT
CASSGLRTNSGNTIYF
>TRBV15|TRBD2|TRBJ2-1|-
TGTGCCACCAGCACGCACTATCTAGCGGACACCTCCTACAATGAGCAGTTCTTC
CATSTHYLADTSYNEQFF
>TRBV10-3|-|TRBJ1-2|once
TGTGCCATCAGTGAGTCGAGGCGGGAGAGGGGCTATGGCTACACCTTC
CAISESRRERGYGYTF
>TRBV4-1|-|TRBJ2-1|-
TGCGCCAGCGGGCAGGCAAACTACAATGAGCAGTTCTTC
CASGQANYNEQFF
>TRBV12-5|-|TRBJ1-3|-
TGTGCTAGTGGTTTGGTAACAGGGTGGGACTCTGGAAACACCATATATTTT
CASGLVTGWDSGNTIYF
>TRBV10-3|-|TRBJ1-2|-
TGTGCAATCGGCCAGTACTATGGCTACACCTTC
CAIGQYYGYTF
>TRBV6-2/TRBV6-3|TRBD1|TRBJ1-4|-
TGTGCCAGCAGTTACGAGACAGGGAGTGAAAAACTGTTTTTT
CASSYETGSEKLFF